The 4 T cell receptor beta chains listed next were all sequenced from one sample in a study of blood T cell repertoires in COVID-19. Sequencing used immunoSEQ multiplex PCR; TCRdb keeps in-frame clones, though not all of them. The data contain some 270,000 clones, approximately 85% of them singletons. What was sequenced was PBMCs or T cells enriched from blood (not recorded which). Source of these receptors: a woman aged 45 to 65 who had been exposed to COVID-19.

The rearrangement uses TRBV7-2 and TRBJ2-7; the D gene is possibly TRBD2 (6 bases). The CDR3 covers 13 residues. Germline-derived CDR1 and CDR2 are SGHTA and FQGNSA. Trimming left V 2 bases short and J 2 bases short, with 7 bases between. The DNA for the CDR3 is TGTGCCAGCAGCTTAAGGACTACCTACGAGCAGTACTTC. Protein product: CASSLRTTYEQYF.

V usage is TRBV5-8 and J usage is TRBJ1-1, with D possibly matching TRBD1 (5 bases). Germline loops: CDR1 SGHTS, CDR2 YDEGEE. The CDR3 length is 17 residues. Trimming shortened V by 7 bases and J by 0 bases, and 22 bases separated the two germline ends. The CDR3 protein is CASPGGRVLRMNTEAFF. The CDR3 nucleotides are TGTGCCAGCCCCGGGGGACGGGTCCTTCGGATGAACACTGAAGCTTTCTTT.

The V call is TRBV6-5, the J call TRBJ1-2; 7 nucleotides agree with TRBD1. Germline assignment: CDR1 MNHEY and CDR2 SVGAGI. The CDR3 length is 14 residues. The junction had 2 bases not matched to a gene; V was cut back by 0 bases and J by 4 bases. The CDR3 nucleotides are TGTGCCAGCAGTTACTCGACAGGGCCCTATGGCTACACCTTC. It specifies CASSYSTGPYGYTF.

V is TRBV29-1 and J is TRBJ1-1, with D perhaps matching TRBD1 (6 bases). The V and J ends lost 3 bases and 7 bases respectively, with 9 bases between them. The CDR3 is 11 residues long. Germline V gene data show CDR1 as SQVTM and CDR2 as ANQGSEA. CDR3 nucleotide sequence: TGCAGCGTTGATTGGACAGTTGAAGCTTTCTTT. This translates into CSVDWTVEAFF.